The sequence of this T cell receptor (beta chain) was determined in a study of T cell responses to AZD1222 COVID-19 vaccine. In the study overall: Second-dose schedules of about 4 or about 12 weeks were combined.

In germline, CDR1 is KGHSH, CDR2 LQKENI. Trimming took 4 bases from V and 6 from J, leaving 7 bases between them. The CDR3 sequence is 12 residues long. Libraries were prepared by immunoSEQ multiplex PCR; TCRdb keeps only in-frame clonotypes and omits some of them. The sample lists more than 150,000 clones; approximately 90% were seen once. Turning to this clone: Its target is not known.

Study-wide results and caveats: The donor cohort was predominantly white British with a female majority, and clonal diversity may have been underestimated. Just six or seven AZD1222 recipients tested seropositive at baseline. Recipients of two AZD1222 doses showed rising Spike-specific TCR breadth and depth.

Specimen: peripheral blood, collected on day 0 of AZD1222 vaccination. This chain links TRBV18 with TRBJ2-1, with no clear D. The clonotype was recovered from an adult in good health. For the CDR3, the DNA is TGTGCCAGCTCACGAGGCATCAATGAGCAGTTCTTC. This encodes CASSRGINEQFF.